The sequence of this T cell receptor (beta chain) was determined in a study of T cell responses to AZD1222 COVID-19 vaccine. Study results and caveats: Just a handful of people given AZD1222 tested seropositive at baseline. Repertoire samples came only from after the peak T cell response. Spike-specific TCR depth and breadth grew after two AZD1222 doses. Clonal diversity may have been underestimated, and the donors were mostly white British, with more females than males.

V gave up 1 base and J gave up 0 bases, with 7 bases separating them. Germline loops: CDR1 MNHEY, CDR2 SVGEGT. This CDR3 has 14 amino acids. TCRdb's table, derived via immunoSEQ multiplex PCR, lists solely in-frame clones and lacks some. The top ten clones hold about 3% of a sample with about 110,000 clones, about nine tenths of them seen once. Comments on this clone: Its antigen is as yet unknown.

This sequence originates from an adult in good health. The sequences come from peripheral blood, collected on day 0 of MenACWY control vaccination. The J gene is TRBJ2-7, the V gene TRBV6-2 or TRBV6-3, with unresolved D. DNA of the CDR3: TGTGCCAGCAGTTACTGGGCCAGCTCCTACGAGCAGTACTTC. Translated, it gives CASSYWASSYEQYF.